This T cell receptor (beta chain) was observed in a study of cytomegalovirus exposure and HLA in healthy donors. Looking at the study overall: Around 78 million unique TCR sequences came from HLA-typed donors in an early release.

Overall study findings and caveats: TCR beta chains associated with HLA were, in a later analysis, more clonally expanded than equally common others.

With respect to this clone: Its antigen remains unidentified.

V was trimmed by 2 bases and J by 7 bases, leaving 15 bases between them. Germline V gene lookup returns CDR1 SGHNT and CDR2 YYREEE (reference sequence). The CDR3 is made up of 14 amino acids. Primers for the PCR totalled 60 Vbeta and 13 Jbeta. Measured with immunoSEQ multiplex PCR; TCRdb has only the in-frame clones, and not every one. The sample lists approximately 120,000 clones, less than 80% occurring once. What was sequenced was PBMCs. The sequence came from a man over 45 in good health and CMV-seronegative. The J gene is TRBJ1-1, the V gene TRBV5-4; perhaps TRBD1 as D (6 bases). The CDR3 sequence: CASSLVSEGGEAFF. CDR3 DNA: TGTGCCAGCAGCTTAGTATCAGAAGGGGGTGAAGCTTTCTTT.